This TCR beta chain is from a study of PD-1 blockade in classical Hodgkin lymphoma. Study-level results: Newly diagnosed and completely responding patients shared comparable baseline diversity.

Here immunoSEQ multiplex PCR was the method, and the copy in TCRdb shows in-frame clones only, minus some. The sample contains 95,000 to 120,000 clones, roughly nine tenths of which appear only once. All patients experienced relapse after autologous stem cell transplantation, and brentuximab vedotin exposure was variable. This CDR3 is 14 amino acids long. CDR1 and CDR2 from the germline V gene are GTSNPN and SVGIG (reference sequence). The V end lost 1 base, the J end lost 4 bases, and 11 bases lay between the germline ends. As regards this clone: As yet, its antigen is unknown.

This TCR derives from a human donor with classical Hodgkin lymphoma. This chain uses TRBV30 with TRBJ1-5; no firm D call. The sample here was peripheral blood mononuclear cells (PBMCs), taken before the second cycle of nivolumab. As DNA, the CDR3 is TGTGCCTGGAGTGAAGGACGGATTAATCAGCCCCAGCATTTT. The encoded protein is CAWSEGRINQPQHF.